Following are 30 T cell receptor beta chains from one sample sequenced in a study of blood T cell repertoires in COVID-19. TCRdb's table, derived via immunoSEQ multiplex PCR, lists solely in-frame clones and lacks some. The sample includes 300,000 to 500,000 clones, 70% to 90% of them seen just once. What was sequenced was PBMCs or T cells enriched from blood (not recorded which). Source of these receptors: a woman in her forties with acute COVID-19.

The genes are TRBV15 and TRBJ1-5; TRBD1 is a possible D gene (5 bases). The V gene's germline CDR1 is LNHNV and CDR2 YYDKDF (reference sequence). This CDR3 region has 15 residues. Trimming took off 5 bases at V and 7 bases at J, with 18 bases between the two ends. The CDR3 reads CATSGTSRGGQPQHF. CDR3 bases: TGTGCCACCAGCGGTACGTCCCGCGGGGGGCAGCCCCAGCATTTT.

The chain has TRBV6-6 and TRBJ1-1; D not resolved. V lost 5 bases and J lost 1, with 5 bases in between. CDR3 length: 12 residues. Germline V gives CDR1 MNHNY, CDR2 SVGAGI (reference sequence). CDR3 region: CASSHTNTEAFF. As DNA, the CDR3 is TGTGCCAGCAGTCACACGAACACTGAAGCTTTCTTT.

The chain is built from TRBV6-4 and TRBJ2-2; D unclear. Germline V CDR1 and CDR2: MRHNA, SNTAGT. This CDR3 region has 12 residues. Trimming shortened V by 6 bases and J by 4 bases, and 6 bases separated the two germline ends. The CDR3 nucleotides read TGTGCCAGCAGGCCTAGCACCGGGGAGCTGTTTTTT. Protein product: CASRPSTGELFF.

This clone was picked up one time. This rearrangement joins TRBV5-4 to TRBJ2-5; tentative D call: TRBD1 (6 bases). This CDR3 region has 16 residues. Germline CDR1 reads SGHNT; CDR2 reads YYREEE (reference sequence). V lost 4 bases to trimming and J lost 3 bases, with 19 bases between them. In nucleotides, the CDR3 is TGTGCCAGCAGCCCCCCGGGACACCCTAAGGAAGAGACCCAGTACTTC. Amino acids: CASSPPGHPKEETQYF. The full variable domain, in which reference TRBV5-4 and TRBJ2-5 provide the parts outside the CDR3, is ETGVTQSPTHLIKTRGQQVTLRCSSQSGHNTVSWYQQALGQGPQFIFQYYREEENGRGNFPPRFSGLQFPNYSSELNVNALELDDSALYLCASSPPGHPKEETQYFGPGTRLLVL.

The DNA of the CDR3 is TGTGCCAGCAGGCGACTAGCGGGGGGCCCCGGGGAGCAGTACTTC. Its protein product is CASRRLAGGPGEQYF. The rearrangement uses TRBV2 and TRBJ2-7; 13 bases are a match to TRBD2. This CDR3 has 15 residues. With 6 bases clipped from V and 7 bases from J, the junction kept 9 bases outside the gene matches. Germline loops: CDR1 SNHLY, CDR2 FYNNEI.

The gene calls are TRBV7-9 and TRBJ2-1; weak D call: TRBD2 (6 bases). V gave up 2 bases and J gave up 8 bases, with 16 bases separating them. Germline CDR1 and CDR2: SEHNR and FQNEAQ (reference sequence). CDR3 length equals 15 residues. The CDR3 loop reads CASSLLASEDDEQFF. CDR3 coding DNA: TGTGCCAGCAGCTTATTGGCTAGCGAGGACGATGAGCAGTTCTTC.

The genes are TRBV19 and TRBJ1-2; no firm D call. Trimming cost V 1 base and J 7 bases, with 7 bases left between them. In germline, CDR1 is LNHDA, CDR2 SQIVND (reference sequence). CDR3 length: 12 amino acids. CDR3 in amino acids: CASSIGFSGYTF. The CDR3 bases are TGTGCCAGTAGTATAGGGTTCAGTGGCTACACCTTC.

The CDR3 here is CASSRLDQETQYF. The CDR3 coding sequence is TGTGCCAGTAGCCGACTAGACCAAGAGACCCAGTACTTC. The J gene is TRBJ2-5, the V gene TRBV19; D might be TRBD2 (6 bases). There are 13 residues in the CDR3. Germline lookup yields CDR1 LNHDA and CDR2 SQIVND (reference sequence). V lost 6 bases and J 0 bases, leaving 8 bases between the germline ends.

This clone has more than one count but fewer than ten. The V call is TRBV3-1 (or the pseudogene TRBV3-2), the J call TRBJ1-3, with 7 bases lining up with TRBD1. Germline V gene data show CDR1 as LGHDT and CDR2 as YNNKEL (reference sequence). This CDR3 region has 14 residues. J lost 2 bases, V lost 4 bases, and 2 bases had no gene match. The CDR3 spells CASSPGTAGNTIYF. The CDR3 DNA reads as TGTGCCAGCAGCCCCGGGACAGCTGGAAACACCATATATTTT.

This chain connects TRBV2 to TRBJ1-1; the D gene is possibly TRBD1 (5 bases). The CDR3 loop spans 12 amino acids. The germline V and J ends were trimmed by 5 bases and 5 bases, with 9 bases remaining between them. Germline assignment: CDR1 SNHLY and CDR2 FYNNEI. The CDR3 loop is CASSTGGTEAFF. CDR3 nucleotides: TGTGCCAGCAGTACAGGTGGAACTGAAGCTTTCTTT.

The chain combines TRBV9 with TRBJ1-5; no clear D gene. There are 13 residues in the CDR3. Per germline, CDR1 SGDLS and CDR2 YYNGEE. Trimming cost V 4 bases and J 7 bases, with 12 bases left between them. The CDR3 is CASSPRVGQPQHF. CDR3 DNA sequence: TGTGCCAGCAGCCCCCGGGTTGGGCAGCCCCAGCATTTT.

V gene TRBV20-1 combines with J gene TRBJ1-1, with TRBD1 as a possible D gene (5 bases). V was cut by 6 bases and J by 11 bases, with 16 bases left in between. Germline assignment: CDR1 DFQATT and CDR2 SNEGSKA (reference sequence). The CDR3 is 11 residues long. The CDR3 here is CSALTRVSAFF. The CDR3 DNA sequence: TGCAGTGCCTTAACCAGGGTAAGCGCTTTCTTT.

The chain employs TRBV27 and TRBJ2-3; 10 bases are a match to TRBD2. Looked up from germline, CDR1 is MNHEY and CDR2 is SMNVEV (reference sequence). This CDR3 spans 15 amino acids. V lost 3 bases and J lost 4; bases outside the gene matches: 4. CDR3 DNA: TGTGCCAGCAGTTTCAGCGGGGGGGCCTCAGATACGCAGTATTTT. Its translation: CASSFSGGASDTQYF.

The V and J genes are TRBV2 and TRBJ1-1; D possibly corresponds to TRBD1 (5 bases). Germline loops: CDR1 SNHLY, CDR2 FYNNEI. V lost 3 bases and J 3 bases, leaving 11 bases between the germline ends. This CDR3 spans 14 amino acids. The CDR3 loop is CASSDLGRDTEAFF. For the CDR3, the DNA is TGTGCCAGCAGTGACCTCGGCAGGGACACTGAAGCTTTCTTT.

This sequence joins TRBV19 and TRBJ2-2; a possible D gene is TRBD1 (5 bases). This CDR3 region has 17 residues. Deletions cut 3 bases from V and 7 bases from J, with 21 bases between. Germline V gene lookup returns CDR1 LNHDA and CDR2 SQIVND (reference sequence). The CDR3 sequence is CASSIQGPTGQHGELFF. CDR3 DNA sequence: TGTGCCAGTAGTATTCAGGGCCCAACCGGACAACACGGGGAGCTGTTTTTT.

This chain connects TRBV5-4 to TRBJ2-3, with TRBD2 matching over 9 bases. Unmatched junction bases numbered 11, after V lost 3 bases and J lost 3 bases. The CDR3 consists of 17 residues. The germline V gene encodes CDR1 SGHNT and CDR2 YYREEE (reference sequence). The CDR3 spells CASSSPRASGETDTQYF. In DNA form, the CDR3 reads TGTGCCAGCAGCTCCCCCCGAGCTAGCGGGGAAACAGATACGCAGTATTTT.

The chain combines TRBV2 with TRBJ1-5; D is unclear. CDR1 and CDR2 (germline): SNHLY, FYNNEI. The CDR3 runs 15 residues. The ends were cut back, 1 base at V and 7 bases at J, with 14 bases in the middle. The CDR3 nucleotides are TGTGCCAGCAGTGAAGTAGCGTACCTCGGGCAGCCCCAGCATTTT. Amino acids: CASSEVAYLGQPQHF.

The rearrangement joins TRBV2 to TRBJ2-7; D perhaps matches TRBD2 (7 bases). Trimming took off 3 bases at V and 1 base at J, with 19 bases between the two ends. Germline assignment: CDR1 SNHLY and CDR2 FYNNEI. This CDR3 is 17 amino acids long. The CDR3: CASSESGGAVFSYEQYF. In DNA, the CDR3 is TGTGCCAGCAGTGAGAGTGGGGGGGCAGTATTTTCCTACGAGCAGTACTTC.

The V and J genes are TRBV7-9 and TRBJ2-5; no definite D call. V shed 5 bases and J shed 2 bases, with 6 bases lying between them. The CDR3 sequence is 12 residues long. CDR1 is SEHNR, CDR2 FQNEAQ, per germline (reference sequence). The CDR3 bases are TGTGCCAGCAGCCTAAATCAAGAGACCCAGTACTTC. Its protein is CASSLNQETQYF.

The gene calls are TRBV20-1 and TRBJ2-3; no clear D gene. Trimming left V 3 bases short and J 4 bases short, with 8 bases between. Per germline, CDR1 DFQATT and CDR2 SNEGSKA (reference sequence). This CDR3 comprises 12 residues. The CDR3 here is CSASLSADTQYF. CDR3 bases: TGCAGTGCTAGTCTTTCTGCAGATACGCAGTATTTT.

This clone was counted once. The chain carries TRBV11-2 and TRBJ2-3, with 8 nucleotides matching TRBD2. The CDR3 has 17 amino acids. Trimming cost V 6 bases and J 4 bases; bases outside gene matches: 15. Germline CDR1 SGHAT, CDR2 FQNNGV. For the CDR3, the DNA is TGTGCCAGCAGGCCTCTCCCGCGGGGGGTCGGAGCAGATACGCAGTATTTT. Amino acids: CASRPLPRGVGADTQYF.

The chain carries TRBV2 and TRBJ1-3; 8 positions agree with TRBD1. V lost 0 bases and J lost 4; bases outside the gene matches: 2. The CDR3 consists of 15 residues. Germline CDR1 reads SNHLY; CDR2 reads FYNNEI. CDR3 residues: CASSEAGTGGNTIYF. CDR3 coding DNA: TGTGCCAGCAGTGAAGCCGGGACAGGAGGAAACACCATATATTTT.

The chain is built from TRBV15 and TRBJ2-3, with 10 bases identical to TRBD2. Germline V gives CDR1 LNHNV, CDR2 YYDKDF (reference sequence). The V and J ends lost 0 bases and 6 bases, in that order; junction bases with no gene match: 9. The CDR3 runs 17 residues. For the CDR3, the DNA is TGTGCCACCAGCAGAGATGGTAGCGGGGGGTCGTCGGATACGCAGTATTTT. This encodes CATSRDGSGGSSDTQYF.

The chain employs TRBV7-9 and TRBJ2-2, with unresolved D. CDR3 length: 13 residues. Deletions cut 4 bases from V and 2 bases from J, with 5 bases between. Germline V CDR1 and CDR2: SEHNR, FQNEAQ (reference sequence). CDR3 nucleotides: TGTGCCAGCAGCTCGACAAACACCGGGGAGCTGTTTTTT. As protein: CASSSTNTGELFF.

The gene calls are TRBV9 and TRBJ1-2, with TRBD1 identical over 9 bases. CDR3 length: 15 amino acids. Unmatched junction bases numbered 6, after V lost 4 bases and J lost 2 bases. Germline V gene lookup returns CDR1 SGDLS and CDR2 YYNGEE. The CDR3 DNA reads as TGTGCCAGCAGCCACGGACAGGGGACCAACTATGGCTACACCTTC. Its protein is CASSHGQGTNYGYTF. Looking up the rest from reference TRBV9 and TRBJ1-2 gives the full variable domain: DSGVTQTPKHLITATGQRVTLRCSPRSGDLSVYWYQQSLDQGLQFLIQYYNGEERAKGNILERFSAQQFPDLHSELNLSSLELGDSALYFCASSHGQGTNYGYTFGSGTRLTVV.

V is TRBV11-2 and J is TRBJ2-3; 16 positions agree with TRBD2. Unmatched junction bases numbered 13, after V lost 5 bases and J lost 5 bases. The CDR3 loop spans 19 amino acids. The germline CDR1 and CDR2 sequences are SGHAT and FQNNGV. CDR3 sequence reads: CASSPSAGTSGGAGDTQYF. The CDR3, as DNA: TGTGCCAGCAGCCCCTCCGCCGGGACTAGCGGGGGGGCCGGAGATACGCAGTATTTT.

The V call is TRBV29-1, the J call TRBJ1-1; no definite D call. Germline V gene sequence: CDR1 SQVTM, CDR2 ANQGSEA. This CDR3 contains 13 residues. Trimming pared 5 bases from V and 11 bases from J, leaving 21 bases between. This CDR3 reads CSVFSRRLGSAFF. Written as DNA, the CDR3 is TGCAGCGTTTTTAGCCGCCGTCTAGGCTCGGCTTTCTTT. The whole variable domain, filled in from reference TRBV29-1 and TRBJ1-1, reads SAVISQKPSRDICQRGTSLTIQCQVDSQVTMMFWYRQQPGQSLTLIATANQGSEATYESGFVIDKFPISRPNLTFSTLTVSNMSPEDSSIYLCSVFSRRLGSAFFGQGTRLTVV.

The chain joins TRBV6-4 to TRBJ1-1; D is uncertain. Trimming cost V 5 bases and J 1 base, with 8 bases left between them. Looked up from germline, CDR1 is MRHNA and CDR2 is SNTAGT. This CDR3 region has 13 residues. The CDR3 region is CASSYSTNTEAFF. CDR3 sequence (DNA): TGTGCCAGCAGTTATAGTACGAACACTGAAGCTTTCTTT.

The chain joins TRBV11-2 to TRBJ2-3; D may be TRBD2 (5 bases). This CDR3 has 14 residues. Trimming pared 3 bases from V and 1 base from J, leaving 8 bases between. The germline CDR1 and CDR2 sequences are SGHAT and FQNNGV. Written as DNA, the CDR3 is TGTGCCAGCAGCTTGAGTAGCGGCACAGATACGCAGTATTTT. Protein: CASSLSSGTDTQYF.

The chain employs TRBV14 and TRBJ1-1; D not certain. The V gene lost 2 bases and the J gene lost 3 bases, with 16 bases spanning the gap. The germline gives CDR1 SGHDN, CDR2 FVKESK. The CDR3 totals 16 residues. The CDR3 protein is CASSQHAGHYYTEAFF. DNA for the CDR3: TGTGCCAGCAGCCAACACGCGGGCCATTACTACACTGAAGCTTTCTTT. Combining the CDR3 with reference TRBV14 and TRBJ1-1 gives the whole variable domain EAGVTQFPSHSVIEKGQTVTLRCDPISGHDNLYWYRRVMGKEIKFLLHFVKESKQDESGMPNNRFLAERTGGTYSTLKVQPAELEDSGVYFCASSQHAGHYYTEAFFGQGTRLTVV.